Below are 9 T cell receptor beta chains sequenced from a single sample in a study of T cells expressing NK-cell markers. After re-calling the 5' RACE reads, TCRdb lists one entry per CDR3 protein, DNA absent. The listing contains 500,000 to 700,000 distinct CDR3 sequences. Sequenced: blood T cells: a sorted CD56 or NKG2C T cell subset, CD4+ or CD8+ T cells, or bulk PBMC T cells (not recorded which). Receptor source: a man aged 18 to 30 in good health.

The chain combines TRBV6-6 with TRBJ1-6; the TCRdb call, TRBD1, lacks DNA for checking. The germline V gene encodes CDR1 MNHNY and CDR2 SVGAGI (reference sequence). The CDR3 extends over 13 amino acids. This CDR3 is CASSSLPASPLHF.

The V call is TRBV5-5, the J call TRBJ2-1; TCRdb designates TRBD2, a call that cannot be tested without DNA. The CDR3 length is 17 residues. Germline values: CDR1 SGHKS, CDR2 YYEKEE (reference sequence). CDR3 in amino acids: CASSLASGRSSYNEQFF.

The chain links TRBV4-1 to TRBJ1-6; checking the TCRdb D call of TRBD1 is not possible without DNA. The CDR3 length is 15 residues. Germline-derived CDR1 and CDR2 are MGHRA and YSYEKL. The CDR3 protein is CASSQDPGSGSPLHF.

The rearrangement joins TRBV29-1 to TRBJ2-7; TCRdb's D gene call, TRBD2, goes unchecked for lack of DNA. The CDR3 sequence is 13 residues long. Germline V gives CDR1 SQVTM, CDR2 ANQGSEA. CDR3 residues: CSVLAGGFYEQYF.

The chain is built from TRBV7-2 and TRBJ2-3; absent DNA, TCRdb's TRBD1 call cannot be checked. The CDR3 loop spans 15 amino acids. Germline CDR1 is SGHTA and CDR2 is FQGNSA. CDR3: CASSFGAASADTQYF.

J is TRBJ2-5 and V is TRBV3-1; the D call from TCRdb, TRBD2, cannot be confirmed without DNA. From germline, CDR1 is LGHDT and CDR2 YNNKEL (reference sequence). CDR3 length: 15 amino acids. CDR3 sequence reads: CASSLDSGPWETQYF.

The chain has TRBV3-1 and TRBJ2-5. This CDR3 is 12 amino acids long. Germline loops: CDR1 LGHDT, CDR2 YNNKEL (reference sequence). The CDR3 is CASSQNRETQYF.

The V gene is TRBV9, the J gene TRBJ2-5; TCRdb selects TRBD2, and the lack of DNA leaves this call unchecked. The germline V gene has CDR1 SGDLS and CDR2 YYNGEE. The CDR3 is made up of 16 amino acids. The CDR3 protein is CASSEGLAASQETQYF. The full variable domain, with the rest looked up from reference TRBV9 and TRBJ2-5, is DSGVTQTPKHLITATGQRVTLRCSPRSGDLSVYWYQQSLDQGLQFLIQYYNGEERAKGNILERFSAQQFPDLHSELNLSSLELGDSALYFCASSEGLAASQETQYFGPGTRLLVL.

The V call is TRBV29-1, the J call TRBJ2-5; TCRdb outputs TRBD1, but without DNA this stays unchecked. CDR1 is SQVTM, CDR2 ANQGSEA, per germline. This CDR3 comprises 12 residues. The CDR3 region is CSVVGRGGTQYF.